These 14 T cell receptor beta chains were all obtained from the same sample, sequenced in a study of human T cells and chemical hapten exposure. The starting material, unfractionated whole blood, was used for total RNA extraction. TCRdb ran MiXCR on the 5' RACE reads and lists one entry per CDR3 protein. The sample records about 81,000 distinct CDR3 sequences, more than 7% being singletons. All receptors derive from a male donor in good health.

The gene calls are TRBV25-1 and TRBJ1-5; D gene uncertain. With 5 bases removed from V and 7 bases from J, the gap between germline ends came to 15 bases. This CDR3 is 14 amino acids long. Per the germline V gene, CDR1 is MGHDK and CDR2 is SYGVNS. The CDR3 coding sequence is TGTGCCAGCAGTCCTGTAGAAGTTGGGCAGCCCCAGCATTTT. Translation gives CASSPVEVGQPQHF.

Ten or more counts support this clonotype. The chain is built from TRBV12-3 or TRBV12-4 and TRBJ1-1; 7 bases align to TRBD1. CDR3 length equals 12 residues. Trimming cost V 6 bases and J 4 bases; bases outside gene matches: 2. CDR3 loop: CASRAGGTEAFF. CDR3 in DNA: TGTGCCAGCAGAGCAGGGGGCACTGAAGCTTTCTTT.

The chain uses TRBV20-1 and TRBJ2-7, with a tentative D call TRBD2 (6 bases). V lost 4 bases and J 1 base, leaving 14 bases between the germline ends. Germline assignment: CDR1 DFQATT and CDR2 SNEGSKA (reference sequence). The CDR3 covers 14 residues. The CDR3 is CSAKRAPTSYEQYF. The CDR3 bases are TGCAGTGCTAAGCGGGCGCCAACGTCCTACGAGCAGTACTTC.

This clonotype has a handful of counts. The chain carries TRBV29-1 and TRBJ2-1, with 8 bases aligning to TRBD1. Germline-derived CDR1 and CDR2 are SQVTM and ANQGSEA. The CDR3 covers 14 residues. With 6 bases clipped from V and 0 bases from J, the junction kept 4 bases outside the gene matches. In DNA, the CDR3 is TGCAGCGTCGCGACAGGGGACTCCTACAATGAGCAGTTCTTC. It translates to CSVATGDSYNEQFF.

The table lists this clonotype with a few counts. The chain combines TRBV5-4 with TRBJ2-1; 10 nucleotides align to TRBD2. The length of the CDR3 is 15 residues. Germline CDR1 and CDR2: SGHNT and YYREEE (reference sequence). The V and J ends lost 1 base and 8 bases, in that order; junction bases with no gene match: 6. CDR3 sequence reads: CASSLPSGSWDEQFF. As DNA, the CDR3 is TGTGCCAGCAGCTTGCCTAGCGGGAGTTGGGATGAGCAGTTCTTC.

This clonotype was observed a handful of times. J is TRBJ2-3 and V is TRBV12-5, with D possibly matching TRBD1 (6 bases). The V gene lost 6 bases and the J gene lost 0 bases, with 13 bases spanning the gap. Germline values: CDR1 LGHNT, CDR2 FRNRAP. CDR3 length: 15 amino acids. CDR3 sequence: CASGDDRTSTDTQYF. DNA of the CDR3: TGTGCTAGTGGCGACGACAGGACTAGCACAGATACGCAGTATTTT.

The table lists this clonotype with a few counts. V and J are TRBV20-1 and TRBJ1-5, with 11 bases that match TRBD1. V gave up 1 base and J gave up 5 bases; unmatched junction bases: 10. The germline CDR1 and CDR2 sequences are DFQATT and SNEGSKA (reference sequence). This CDR3 has 17 residues. CDR3 amino acids: CSARVDRGLIGDQPQHF. The DNA of the CDR3 is TGCAGTGCTAGAGTGGACAGGGGGCTAATTGGGGATCAGCCCCAGCATTTT.

The chain links TRBV25-1 to TRBJ2-5; TRBD1 or TRBD2 may be the D gene (5 bases each). This CDR3 comprises 14 residues. Trimming removed 4 bases from V and 2 bases from J, with 11 bases in between. Germline assignment: CDR1 MGHDK and CDR2 SYGVNS. This chain's CDR3 is CASSGPGPQETQYF. CDR3 in DNA: TGTGCCAGCAGTGGACCGGGACCACAAGAGACCCAGTACTTC.

The table lists this clonotype with many counts. The chain combines TRBV20-1 with TRBJ2-3; 12 positions match TRBD1. The CDR3 contains 15 residues. Trimming took 1 base from V and 5 from J; bases not matched to a gene: 4. CDR1 is DFQATT, CDR2 SNEGSKA, per germline (reference sequence). The CDR3: CSARGGTGGQDTQYF. Here the CDR3 DNA reads TGCAGTGCTAGAGGAGGGACAGGGGGCCAAGATACGCAGTATTTT.

This clonotype was seen ten or more times. The V call is TRBV7-6, the J call TRBJ2-7; TRBD1 is a possible D gene (7 bases). This CDR3 has 14 residues. Germline CDR1 and CDR2: SGHVS and FNYEAQ. V was pared by 4 bases and J by 2 bases, with 12 bases between. The CDR3 sequence is CASSSAGGTYEQYF. The DNA of the CDR3 is TGTGCCAGCAGCTCCGCAGGGGGGACCTACGAGCAGTACTTC.

The chain uses TRBV7-9 and TRBJ2-3; D call uncertain. V was clipped by 4 bases and J by 4 bases, with 12 bases between them. The germline V gene encodes CDR1 SEHNR and CDR2 FQNEAQ (reference sequence). This CDR3 spans 14 amino acids. The CDR3 loop is CASSSGEGPDTQYF. The CDR3 nucleotides are TGTGCCAGCAGCTCAGGTGAAGGCCCAGATACGCAGTATTTT.

The chain combines TRBV7-9 with TRBJ1-5, with TRBD1 matching 10 bases. Germline CDR1 SEHNR, CDR2 FQNEAQ (reference sequence). This CDR3 is built from 18 residues. The junction had 10 bases not matched to a gene; V was cut back by 4 bases and J by 1 base. The CDR3 is CASSWSPGTGASNQPQHF. CDR3 DNA: TGTGCCAGCAGCTGGTCGCCCGGGACAGGGGCGAGCAATCAGCCCCAGCATTTT.

In its sample, this clonotype was seen a few times. This chain links TRBV6-5 with TRBJ1-2, with TRBD1 matching 11 bases. V was pared by 5 bases and J by 2 bases, with 7 bases of the junction left unmatched. Germline V gives CDR1 MNHEY, CDR2 SVGAGI. The CDR3 has 16 residues. CDR3 sequence reads: CASSDRDRGKNYGYTF. CDR3 bases: TGTGCCAGCAGTGATCGGGACAGGGGGAAGAACTATGGCTACACCTTC.

This clonotype was picked up a small number of times. The chain employs TRBV12-3 or TRBV12-4 and TRBJ2-2, with no clear D. Trimming removed 2 bases at V and 3 bases at J, with 4 bases between. The CDR3 sequence is 13 residues long. The CDR3 nucleotides read TGTGCCAGCAGTTTACAACACACCGGGGAGCTGTTTTTT. Translating it yields CASSLQHTGELFF.